This is a list of T cell receptor beta chains from one sample in a study of blood T cells in healthy people across ages. One entry per CDR3 protein results from TCRdb running MiXCR on the 5' RACE reads. The repertoire consists of hundreds of thousands of distinct CDR3 sequences, with 58% occurring once and the leading ten covering about 20%. The sequencing input was blood. These receptors were obtained from a man aged 25-45 years in good health. Both conserved end residues are part of each CDR3. D genes are given only for firm matches. The size of a clone is reported for some rows only, either as once, few or many, or as a class for expanded clones.

size,V,D,J,DNA,CDR3
NA,TRBV12-3/TRBV12-4,TRBD2,TRBJ2-3,TGTGCCAGCAGCCAACTAGCGGGACTCACAGATACGCAGTATTTT,CASSQLAGLTDTQYF
NA,TRBV6-2/TRBV6-3,NA,TRBJ2-7,TGTGCCAACAAACAGGGGTCCGGGAGCTCCTACGAGCAGTACTTC,CANKQGSGSSYEQYF
NA,TRBV28,NA,TRBJ2-1,TGTGCCAGCAGTTTAATGAAGAATGGGCCTTGGGGTGAGCAGTTCTTC,CASSLMKNGPWGEQFF
NA,TRBV28,NA,TRBJ1-2,TGTGCCACCCTTAGACAGTCATGGTGGGATGGCTACACCTTC,CATLRQSWWDGYTF
few,TRBV6-5,TRBD1,TRBJ2-5,TGTGCCAGCAGTTACTCGACAGGGGAAGAGACCCAGTACTTC,CASSYSTGEETQYF
NA,TRBV7-7,NA,TRBJ2-1,TGTGCCAGCAGCCGGGACTTAAGCGATGAGCAGTTCTTC,CASSRDLSDEQFF
NA,TRBV3-1,TRBD1,TRBJ2-7,TGTGCCAGCAGCCAATCGACAGGGGTTTTAATCTACGAGCAGTACTTC,CASSQSTGVLIYEQYF
few,TRBV12-3/TRBV12-4,NA,TRBJ1-6,TGTGCCAGCAGTTCCTACTTGCCCCTCCACTTT,CASSSYLPLHF
NA,TRBV2,TRBD2,TRBJ2-7,TGTGCCAGCAGTGAGACTAGCGGGAGGGCCTACGAGCAGTACTTC,CASSETSGRAYEQYF
NA,TRBV6-1,TRBD2,TRBJ2-5,TGTGCCGGAGGGAGGGGACGGCAAGAGACCCAGTACTTC,CAGGRGRQETQYF
NA,TRBV7-3,TRBD2,TRBJ2-1,TGTGCCAGCAGCTTTTCGACTAGCGGGAACAATGAGCAGTTCTTC,CASSFSTSGNNEQFF
NA,TRBV3-1,NA,TRBJ2-5,TGTGCCAGCAGCCAAGACTTGGGGACCCAAGGGACCCAGTACTTC,CASSQDLGTQGTQYF
few,TRBV29-1,NA,TRBJ1-2,TGCAGCGTTGACGGGGAGTATGGCTACACCTTC,CSVDGEYGYTF
NA,TRBV29-1,NA,TRBJ2-3,TGCAGCGTTGAAGTTGTCGCTCTAGGCACAGATACGCAGTATTTT,CSVEVVALGTDTQYF
NA,TRBV29-1,NA,TRBJ1-1,TGCAGCACCGCCCGGGACACTCTCACTGAAGCTTTCTTT,CSTARDTLTEAFF
few,TRBV4-2,TRBD2,TRBJ2-1,TGTGCCAGCAGCCAAGAAGGGTTAGCGGGAGCGGGTAATGAGCAGTTCTTC,CASSQEGLAGAGNEQFF
NA,TRBV7-2,NA,TRBJ2-3,TGTGCCAGCAGCTTAAGTCAGAACACAGATACGCAGTATTTT,CASSLSQNTDTQYF
few,TRBV28,NA,TRBJ1-5,TGTGCCAGCAGTCCACCTACAGGGATCCGCTTTAGCAATCAGCCCCAGCATTTT,CASSPPTGIRFSNQPQHF
NA,TRBV20-1,TRBD2,TRBJ2-4,TGCAGTAGCCTAGCGGGCATGAGTCCCCAGTACTTC,CSSLAGMSPQYF
NA,TRBV6-2/TRBV6-3,TRBD1,TRBJ1-1,TGTGCCAGCAGTTACTCGATATCCGGGACAGGGTTCAATTTAAGGATGAACACTGAAGCTTTCTTT,CASSYSISGTGFNLRMNTEAFF
NA,TRBV7-8,TRBD1,TRBJ2-2,TGTGCCTCCCGGCGGACAGGGAACGGGCTCGGGGAGCTGTTTTTT,CASRRTGNGLGELFF
NA,TRBV27,TRBD1,TRBJ2-3,TGTGCCAGCAGTTCCTGGACAGGGGCGGACACAGATACGCAGTATTTT,CASSSWTGADTDTQYF
NA,TRBV3-1,TRBD2,TRBJ2-7,TGTGCCAGCAGCCCGGGACTAGCGGGTTGGGAGCAGTACTTC,CASSPGLAGWEQYF
few,TRBV3-1,NA,TRBJ2-5,TGTGCCAGCAGCCAAGTACAGTGGGAGACCCAGTACTTC,CASSQVQWETQYF
NA,TRBV10-3,NA,TRBJ2-6,TGTGCCATCAGTGAGTCGGGTAGCTCTGGGGCCAACGTCCTGACTTTC,CAISESGSSGANVLTF
few,TRBV20-1,TRBD1,TRBJ1-6,TGCAGTGCTAGAGATCCGGGACAGGTGGGAACCCTCCACTTT,CSARDPGQVGTLHF
NA,TRBV6-2/TRBV6-3,NA,TRBJ1-2,TGTGCCAGCAGTTACTCAATCCCGCCCTACACCTTC,CASSYSIPPYTF
NA,TRBV11-1,NA,TRBJ2-2,TGTGCCAGCAGCCGCCCGCAGACTAGTTCTAGGGACGGGGAGCTGTTTTTT,CASSRPQTSSRDGELFF
NA,TRBV18,NA,TRBJ2-3,TGTGCCAGCTCACCCAGAGCAACAGGGAACACAGATACGCAGTATTTT,CASSPRATGNTDTQYF
NA,TRBV14,TRBD1,TRBJ1-1,TGTGCCAGCAGCCAGAGACGAGGGACAGGCCTTAGGAACACTGAAGCTTTCTTT,CASSQRRGTGLRNTEAFF
NA,TRBV9,TRBD1,TRBJ2-7,TGTGCCAGCAGCGCTGGGACAGGGGGCGCGATAGAGCAGTACTTC,CASSAGTGGAIEQYF
NA,TRBV20-1,NA,TRBJ1-5,TGCAGTGCGAGTCCCGGGCCGAGTAGCAATCAGCCCCAGCATTTT,CSASPGPSSNQPQHF
NA,TRBV11-2,NA,TRBJ2-6,TGTGCCAGCAGCTTCGGCAGGGGTGCCTCTGGGGCCAACGCCCTGACTTTC,CASSFGRGASGANALTF
NA,TRBV4-3,TRBD2,TRBJ2-3,TGCGCCAGCAGCCAAGTGGGGAGGGATGGAGATACGCAGTATTTT,CASSQVGRDGDTQYF
NA,TRBV11-2,NA,TRBJ2-5,TGTGCCAGCAGCTTTTCCGAGGGGGGGTCCCAAGAGACCCAGTACTTC,CASSFSEGGSQETQYF
NA,TRBV20-1,NA,TRBJ2-5,TGCAGTGCTAGAGGCGGGGGGACAGGGTTTAGTCAGGAGACCCAGTACTTC,CSARGGGTGFSQETQYF
once,TRBV25-1,TRBD2,TRBJ2-3,TGTGCCAGCAGTGAAGGTCGGGGGGGCCCCCAGTATTTT,CASSEGRGGPQYF
NA,TRBV7-8,TRBD2,TRBJ2-7,TGTGCCAGCAGCTTAGGGCGGGAGGGCCTAGACGAGCAGTACTTC,CASSLGREGLDEQYF
NA,TRBV7-3,TRBD1,TRBJ2-1,TGTGCCAGCAGCACGGGACAGATGACTAATGAGCAGTTCTTC,CASSTGQMTNEQFF
NA,TRBV6-6,NA,TRBJ2-7,TGTGCCAGCAGCCGGGATCTGAAGGGGGTCTACGAGCAGTACTTC,CASSRDLKGVYEQYF
NA,TRBV20-1,NA,TRBJ1-2,TGCAGTGCTAGAGACGAAAGGGTATACTATGGCTACACCTTC,CSARDERVYYGYTF
NA,TRBV5-1,NA,TRBJ2-5,TGCGCCAGCATGACTAGTCTGGGAGAGACCCAGTACTTC,CASMTSLGETQYF
NA,TRBV7-2,NA,TRBJ1-2,TGTGCCGGCAGCTTTGATCCCGGGACCTATGGCTACACCTTC,CAGSFDPGTYGYTF
NA,TRBV28,NA,TRBJ2-5,TGTGCCAGCAATACCCAGGGGTGGGGAGAGACCCAGTACTTC,CASNTQGWGETQYF
many,TRBV29-1,NA,TRBJ2-5,TGCAGCGTCGATTCAGCAGAGACCCAGTACTTC,CSVDSAETQYF
NA,TRBV9,NA,TRBJ2-7,TGTGCCAGCAGTCCTGCCAGCCGTGGAGCTTACGAGCAGTACTTC,CASSPASRGAYEQYF
NA,TRBV20-1,NA,TRBJ1-2,TGCAGTGCTAGAGCCGGCCGGGAAAAGACCTATGGCTACACCTTC,CSARAGREKTYGYTF
few,TRBV4-2,NA,TRBJ1-6,TGTGCCAGCAGCCAAGTTTTAAGGGGGGAGCCCGAAGCGCCCCTCCACTTT,CASSQVLRGEPEAPLHF
NA,TRBV15,NA,TRBJ2-6,TGTGCCACCAGCAGAGATGAGGACTTGCGCTCTGGGGCCAACGTCCTGACTTTC,CATSRDEDLRSGANVLTF
many,TRBV2,TRBD2,TRBJ2-5,TGTGCCAGCACCCGGGACTACCCAGAGACCCAGTACTTC,CASTRDYPETQYF
few,TRBV20-1,TRBD1,TRBJ2-1,TGCAGTGCTATCCATGACAGGGGCGAAGCCTACAATGAGCAGTTCTTC,CSAIHDRGEAYNEQFF
few,TRBV4-2,TRBD2,TRBJ2-1,TGTGCCAGCAGCCAAGATCTAAGGGAAGCGGGGGATGTGAGAGATGAGCAGTTCTTC,CASSQDLREAGDVRDEQFF
NA,TRBV9,TRBD2,TRBJ2-7,TGTGCCAGCAGCTCGGCTAGCGGGAGGGCCTCCGAGCAGTACTTC,CASSSASGRASEQYF
NA,TRBV6-5,NA,TRBJ1-2,TGTGCCAGCAGCAGTTGGGAAAGGGGCTACACCTTC,CASSSWERGYTF